The 18 T cell receptor beta chains in this list originate from one sample, sequenced in a study of shared clonotypes between healthy human individuals. Here immunoSEQ multiplex PCR was the method, and the copy in TCRdb shows in-frame clones only, minus some. The table lists 2 million to 2.5 million clones, 80% to 95% of them singletons, with 0.36% in the top ten. The sequencing input was naive CD4+ T cells from PBMCs. The subset here: CD45RA+ positively selected. The receptors here all came from a man between 18 and 35 years old in good health. Some clones in this sample may be carry-over from other donors' samples.

The genes are TRBV6-5 and TRBJ2-5; D is possibly TRBD1 (6 bases). Judging by the DNA end, TRBJ2-7 fits better; the J call may be wrong. This CDR3 spans 14 amino acids. The germline V gene has CDR1 MNHEY and CDR2 SVGAGI. CDR3 sequence reads: CASSRQASSYEQYF. The CDR3 DNA follows: TGTGCCAGCAGCCGACAGGCGAGCTCCTACGAGCAGTACTTC.

The J gene is TRBJ2-3, the V gene TRBV9; D is unresolved. CDR1 SGDLS and CDR2 YYNGEE come from the germline V gene. V was cut by 3 bases and J by 8 bases, with 10 bases left in between. This CDR3 contains 12 residues. The CDR3 DNA reads as TGTGCCAGCAGCGCAGGAATGTCTACGCAGTATTTT. The encoded protein is CASSAGMSTQYF.

V usage is TRBV6-5 and J usage is TRBJ2-2, with 11 positions matching TRBD2. CDR3 length equals 16 residues. V dropped 2 bases and J dropped 6; count of bases not matched to a gene: 5. Germline V lookup: CDR1 MNHEY, CDR2 SVGAGI. The CDR3 loop reads CASSYDWTSGSGELFF. CDR3 DNA: TGTGCCAGCAGTTACGACTGGACTAGCGGGTCCGGGGAGCTGTTTTTT.

The CDR3 nucleotides are TGCGCCAGCTCGGCTGTAGCGGGAGATAATGAGCAGTTCTTC. This translates into CASSAVAGDNEQFF. The chain couples TRBV5-1 to TRBJ2-1, with 9 nucleotides matching TRBD2. V lost 7 bases to trimming and J lost 7 bases; unmatched junction nucleotides: 9. The CDR3 has 14 amino acids. CDR1 and CDR2 from the germline V gene are SGHRS and YFSETQ.

This clone was picked up one time. The rearrangement joins TRBV6-1 to TRBJ1-3; 8 nucleotides agree with TRBD1. CDR1 is MNHNS and CDR2 is SASEGT in the germline V gene. V lost 8 bases, J lost 4 bases, and 10 bases stayed unmatched. This CDR3 comprises 15 residues. The CDR3 here is CASSLIRGQGNTIYF. CDR3 DNA: TGTGCCAGCTCCTTGATCAGGGGGCAAGGAAACACCATATATTTT.

This chain uses TRBV10-3 with TRBJ2-5, with 7 bases aligning to TRBD1. There are 12 residues in the CDR3. The germline V gene has CDR1 ENHRY and CDR2 SYGVKD. Trimming at V came to 10 bases and at J to 7 bases, leaving 9 bases not matched to a gene. Here the CDR3 reads CATGDSPGTQYF. Here the CDR3 DNA reads TGTGCCACTGGGGACAGCCCGGGGACCCAGTACTTC.

This chain joins TRBV18 and TRBJ2-7; 9 positions agree with TRBD2. The germline gives CDR1 KGHSH, CDR2 LQKENI. CDR3 length equals 14 residues. V shed 6 bases, J shed 9 bases, and the junction held 12 bases outside the gene matches. The CDR3 region is CASSFESAGGWQYF. Written as DNA, the CDR3 is TGTGCCAGCTCCTTTGAGTCAGCGGGAGGTTGGCAGTACTTC.

The chain joins TRBV5-1 to TRBJ2-7; TRBD1 matches at 7 bases. Looked up from germline, CDR1 is SGHRS and CDR2 is YFSETQ. V shed 2 bases and J 3 bases; nucleotides not matched to a gene: 8. This CDR3 contains 15 residues. The CDR3, as DNA: TGCGCCAGCAGCTTAGACCCCGGGACAGTCTACGAGCAGTACTTC. It yields the protein CASSLDPGTVYEQYF.

The J gene is TRBJ1-3, the V gene TRBV28; a possible D gene is TRBD1 (5 bases). V lost 2 bases, J lost 6 bases, and 14 bases lay in between. The CDR3 sequence is 15 residues long. Germline CDR1 reads MDHEN; CDR2 reads SYDVKM. CDR3 DNA sequence: TGTGCCAGCAGTTTAGCCAGGGAGGCCAAAAACACCATATATTTT. Translation gives CASSLAREAKNTIYF.

This chain connects TRBV30 to TRBJ1-4; 8 positions agree with TRBD1. The CDR3 contains 15 residues. V was pared by 0 bases and J by 10 bases, with 10 bases of the junction left unmatched. The germline V gene has CDR1 GTSNPN and CDR2 SVGIG (reference sequence). The CDR3 reads CAWSVADRDVGKLFF. The CDR3 DNA reads as TGTGCCTGGAGTGTGGCGGACAGGGATGTCGGAAAACTGTTTTTT.

Note on this clone: The germline gene is not matched at one end of the junction; a read error may be the cause. V gene TRBV2 combines with J gene TRBJ1-5; 7 positions agree with TRBD1. This CDR3 has 15 amino acids. Germline loops: CDR1 SNHLY, CDR2 FYNNEI. The CDR3 region is CASREGTVHNQPQHF. The CDR3 bases are TGTGCCAGCAGGGAAGGGACAGTGCACAATCAGCCCCAGCATTTT.

The chain carries TRBV6-6 and TRBJ1-5, with D maybe TRBD1 (6 bases). Germline V gives CDR1 MNHNY, CDR2 SVGAGI (reference sequence). The CDR3 sequence is 10 residues long. V was pared by 8 bases and J by 11 bases, with 10 bases between. The DNA for the CDR3 is TGTGCCAGCCGGGACAAAACCCAGCATTTT. Its protein product is CASRDKTQHF.

The V gene is TRBV28, the J gene TRBJ1-1, with a tentative D call TRBD1 (6 bases). Trimming left V 4 bases short and J 5 bases short, with 17 bases between. This CDR3 has 15 residues. Germline values: CDR1 MDHEN, CDR2 SYDVKM. CDR3 coding DNA: TGTGCCAGCAGTTCCCCACAGGGTGTGGGGACTGAAGCTTTCTTT. Translation: CASSSPQGVGTEAFF.

The chain has TRBV28 and TRBJ2-7; 7 nucleotides align to TRBD1. The CDR3 contains 15 residues. Trimming removed 2 bases from V and 0 bases from J; junction bases left unmatched: 4. Germline CDR1 reads MDHEN; CDR2 reads SYDVKM. The CDR3 sequence is CASSLIGDSSYEQYF. For the CDR3, the DNA is TGTGCCAGCAGTTTAATAGGGGACAGCTCCTACGAGCAGTACTTC.

The V gene is TRBV6-4, the J gene TRBJ2-1, with 13 bases that match TRBD2. The V segment lost 5 bases and the J segment 9 bases; nucleotides outside the gene matches: 4. Germline CDR1 is MRHNA and CDR2 is SNTAGT. This CDR3 spans 14 amino acids. CDR3 in DNA: TGTGCCAGCAGTACTAGCGGGAGGGCCGCTGAGCAGTTCTTC. The encoded protein is CASSTSGRAAEQFF.

The CDR3 DNA reads as TGCGCCAGCAGCCCCGGGACAGGGCTTGGCAATCAGCCCCAGCATTTT. This sequence encodes CASSPGTGLGNQPQHF. J is TRBJ1-5 and V is TRBV4-1; TRBD1 aligns across 9 bases. This CDR3 is built from 16 residues. Germline CDR1 and CDR2: MGHRA and YSYEKL. V lost 4 bases, J lost 2 bases, and 6 bases stayed unmatched.

The chain couples TRBV5-1 to TRBJ2-2; no firm D call. The CDR3 spans 14 residues. CDR1 is SGHRS and CDR2 is YFSETQ in the germline V gene. The V gene lost 1 base and the J gene lost 4 bases, with 8 bases spanning the gap. The CDR3 DNA reads TGCGCCAGCAGCTTGACCGCAGCCACCGGGGAGCTGTTTTTT. The encoded protein is CASSLTAATGELFF. Looking up the rest from reference TRBV5-1 and TRBJ2-2 gives the full variable domain: KAGVTQTPRYLIKTRGQQVTLSCSPISGHRSVSWYQQTPGQGLQFLFEYFSETQRNKGNFPGRFSGRQFSNSRSEMNVSTLELGDSALYLCASSLTAATGELFFGEGSRLTVL.

The chain combines TRBV5-1 with TRBJ2-5; 9 bases are a match to TRBD2. Germline V gene data show CDR1 as SGHRS and CDR2 as YFSETQ. The CDR3 is 14 residues long. The trim removed 5 bases at V and 5 bases at J, leaving 7 bases unmatched. The CDR3 DNA is TGCGCCAGCAGGGGTTCCCTAGCGGGGGAGACCCAGTACTTC. As protein: CASRGSLAGETQYF.